These 26 T cell receptor beta chains were sequenced from one sample in a study of naive and memory T cell subsets. Two oligonucleotides, mixed equimolar, formed the beta constant-region primer covering TRBC1 and TRBC2. MiXCR, run by TCRdb on the UMI-ligation and nested PCR reads, gives a single entry per CDR3 protein. The sample contains 130,000 to 150,000 distinct CDR3 sequences, over 15% of which appear only once. Sequencing used naive CD4+ T cells from blood. The receptors stem from a human donor in good health.

The chain employs TRBV27 and TRBJ1-5; D is unresolved. Germline V gene lookup returns CDR1 MNHEY and CDR2 SMNVEV (reference sequence). V lost 5 bases, J lost 5 bases, and 19 bases lay in between. There are 16 residues in the CDR3. The CDR3 sequence: CASSKSIPPAYQPQHF. The CDR3 DNA follows: TGTGCCAGCAGTAAATCGATTCCACCCGCTTATCAGCCCCAGCATTTT.

In this sample, this clonotype turned up many times. The chain recombines TRBV12-3 or TRBV12-4 with TRBJ1-5; the D is unclear. The V end was cut by 3 bases, the J end by 0 bases, with 12 bases between. This CDR3 has 16 amino acids. CDR3 DNA sequence: TGTGCCAGCAGTTTGGCAATGGGCTATAGCAATCAGCCCCAGCATTTT. Translated, it gives CASSLAMGYSNQPQHF.

This clonotype was seen more than once but under ten times. The genes are TRBV12-3 or TRBV12-4 and TRBJ1-6; D uncertain. The CDR3 spans 15 residues. Between the trimmed V and J ends, which lost 2 bases and 13 bases, there was a span of 18 bases. The CDR3 bases are TGTGCCAGCAGTTTACGTCTTCTCCCGCTTAACCCCCTCCACTTT. Translation gives CASSLRLLPLNPLHF.

This clonotype was found a few times. The chain links TRBV14 to TRBJ2-3, with D possibly matching TRBD2 (5 bases). This CDR3 region has 17 residues. Germline V gene lookup returns CDR1 SGHDN and CDR2 FVKESK. Trimming pared 2 bases from V and 0 bases from J, leaving 15 bases between. This CDR3 is CASSQIWSGTSTDTQYF. The CDR3 nucleotides are TGTGCCAGCAGCCAAATATGGAGCGGAACTAGCACAGATACGCAGTATTTT. Looking up the rest from reference TRBV14 and TRBJ2-3 gives the full variable domain: EAGVTQFPSHSVIEKGQTVTLRCDPISGHDNLYWYRRVMGKEIKFLLHFVKESKQDESGMPNNRFLAERTGGTYSTLKVQPAELEDSGVYFCASSQIWSGTSTDTQYFGPGTRLTVL.

The sample holds one count of this clonotype. The junction differs from germline at one of its ends, possibly a read error. The J gene is TRBJ1-1, the V gene TRBV10-3; 9 bases are a match to TRBD1. The germline gives CDR1 ENHRY, CDR2 SYGVKD. The CDR3 is 13 residues long. The CDR3 reads CAISGGTGTVAFF. The CDR3 DNA reads TGTGCCATCAGTGGGGGGACAGGGACTGTAGCTTTCTTT.

The chain couples TRBV6-5 to TRBJ1-2, with 8 nucleotides matching TRBD1. V shed 0 bases, J shed 5 bases, and the junction held 8 bases outside the gene matches. The CDR3 covers 16 residues. Germline values: CDR1 MNHEY, CDR2 SVGAGI. The CDR3 nucleotides read TGTGCCAGCAGTTACTCGTTCAGGACAGGGATTTATGGCTACACCTTC. It yields the protein CASSYSFRTGIYGYTF.

The chain uses TRBV27 and TRBJ2-7, with 9 nucleotides matching TRBD2. The CDR3 length is 15 residues. V lost 2 bases and J lost 5; bases outside the gene matches: 7. Germline V CDR1 and CDR2: MNHEY, SMNVEV (reference sequence). The CDR3 region has the DNA TGTGCCAGCAGTTTAATGGCTAGCGGGAAGGACGAGCAGTACTTC. Its translation is CASSLMASGKDEQYF.

This clonotype was counted a few times. Lacking the conserved final phenylalanine or tryptophan, this CDR3 likely reflects a read error. The DNA is omitted, as the CDR3 cannot be located on it reliably, and the CDR3 follows TCRdb's listing. The chain employs TRBV6-5 and TRBJ2-3; TRBD1 was called by the table and not checked on the DNA. Counting both end residues, the CDR3 totals 13 amino acids. CDR1 and CDR2 from the germline V gene are MNHEY and SVGAGI. CDR3 sequence reads: CASRAGGQWDKHR.

The rearrangement uses TRBV4-1 and TRBJ1-3; no reliable D call. The germline V gene encodes CDR1 MGHRA and CDR2 YSYEKL. The CDR3 has 16 amino acids. The ends were cut back, 0 bases at V and 3 bases at J, with 12 bases in the middle. CDR3: CASSQEVASLGNTIYF. In nucleotides, the CDR3 is TGCGCCAGCAGCCAAGAAGTCGCATCCCTTGGAAACACCATATATTTT.

The CDR3 DNA reads TGTGCCAGCAGTATGACAGGATGGAACACTGAAGCTTTCTTT. Translation: CASSMTGWNTEAFF. This rearrangement joins TRBV5-5 to TRBJ1-1; D is perhaps TRBD1 (6 bases). The CDR3 is made up of 14 amino acids. Trimming removed 5 bases at V and 1 base at J, with 12 bases between. Germline loops: CDR1 SGHKS, CDR2 YYEKEE (reference sequence). Filled out from reference TRBV5-5 and TRBJ1-1, the complete variable domain reads DAGVTQSPTHLIKTRGQQVTLRCSPISGHKSVSWYQQVLGQGPQFIFQYYEKEERGRGNFPDRFSARQFPNYSSELNVNALLLGDSALYLCASSMTGWNTEAFFGQGTRLTVV.

There are a few counts of this clonotype. The chain recombines TRBV3-1 with TRBJ2-3; D is ambiguous. Trimming shortened V by 4 bases and J by 6 bases, and 8 bases separated the two germline ends. This CDR3 region has 12 residues. CDR1 LGHDT and CDR2 YNNKEL come from the germline V gene (reference sequence). The CDR3 DNA reads TGTGCCAGCAGCCCTAATCCCGATACGCAGTATTTT. It yields the protein CASSPNPDTQYF.

The chain has TRBV6-4 and TRBJ2-2, with D unresolved. The CDR3 has 14 residues. The germline V gene encodes CDR1 MRHNA and CDR2 SNTAGT. V was trimmed by 4 bases and J by 0 bases, leaving 6 bases between them. CDR3 sequence (DNA): TGTGCCAGCAGTGCCAGGACGAACACCGGGGAGCTGTTTTTT. Translated: CASSARTNTGELFF.

This clonotype was recorded a few times. V is TRBV6-5 and J is TRBJ2-3, with TRBD2 matching over 8 bases. Unmatched junction bases numbered 5, after V lost 6 bases and J lost 6 bases. The CDR3 consists of 13 residues. Germline loops: CDR1 MNHEY, CDR2 SVGAGI. Here the CDR3 DNA reads TGTGCCAGCAGCCGGGGGGGGAGGGATACGCAGTATTTT. The encoded protein is CASSRGGRDTQYF.

This chain uses TRBV7-2 with TRBJ1-5; 9 bases align to TRBD1. The V gene end was trimmed by 1 base and the J gene end by 3 bases; junction bases not matched to a gene: 4. The CDR3 totals 16 residues. The germline gives CDR1 SGHTA, CDR2 FQGNSA. The CDR3 DNA follows: TGTGCCAGCAGCTTAGAGGGACAGGGTTTCAATCAGCCCCAGCATTTT. Translating gives CASSLEGQGFNQPQHF.

A few counts support this clonotype. The chain carries TRBV20-1 and TRBJ2-1, with D possibly matching TRBD1 (7 bases). Germline loops: CDR1 DFQATT, CDR2 SNEGSKA (reference sequence). CDR3 length: 16 residues. V was trimmed by 6 bases and J by 0 bases, leaving 18 bases between them. The CDR3 bases are TGCAGTGCGGCGGAGGGTCGGACAGGCTCCTACAATGAGCAGTTCTTC. Translated, it gives CSAAEGRTGSYNEQFF.

This clonotype showed up many times. This chain links TRBV29-1 with TRBJ2-1; the D is unclear. Germline V gene lookup returns CDR1 SQVTM and CDR2 ANQGSEA. The CDR3 is made up of 11 amino acids. CDR3 region: CSSVSYNEQFF. The CDR3 coding sequence is TGCTCTAGTGTCTCGTACAATGAGCAGTTCTTC.

The V call is TRBV5-6, the J call TRBJ2-5; no clear D gene. The germline CDR1 and CDR2 sequences are SGHDT and YYEEEE. This CDR3 has 15 amino acids. Trimming removed 6 bases at V and 2 bases at J, with 17 bases between. CDR3 protein: CASTRRAEKQETQYF. In nucleotides, the CDR3 is TGTGCCAGCACCCGAAGGGCGGAAAAACAAGAGACCCAGTACTTC.

This clonotype was recorded a few times. CDR3 protein: CASSVDPRLAGGIQASSRYEQFF. CDR3 DNA: TGTGCCAGCAGCGTAGACCCCCGGCTAGCGGGAGGAATCCAAGCGTCAAGTAGGTATGAGCAGTTCTTC. V gene TRBV9 combines with J gene TRBJ2-1, with 11 bases identical to TRBD2. CDR1 is SGDLS, CDR2 YYNGEE, per germline. V shed 0 bases and J 8 bases; nucleotides not matched to a gene: 28. There are 23 residues in the CDR3.

This clonotype occurred a few times. The rearrangement links TRBV7-2 to TRBJ2-7; tentatively, D is TRBD2 (5 bases). CDR3 length: 17 residues. V lost 0 bases and J 2 bases, leaving 17 bases between the germline ends. CDR1 and CDR2 (germline): SGHTA, FQGNSA. The CDR3 loop reads CASSLASGGTPPYEQYF. The CDR3 DNA reads TGTGCCAGCAGCTTAGCCAGCGGAGGTACCCCGCCCTACGAGCAGTACTTC.

This chain uses TRBV27 with TRBJ2-1; no definite D call. Germline loops: CDR1 MNHEY, CDR2 SMNVEV (reference sequence). CDR3 length: 15 residues. Trimming took off 4 bases at V and 5 bases at J, with 15 bases between the two ends. CDR3 nucleotides: TGTGCCAGCAGTTCCATCCGGAGTTCGGACAATGAGCAGTTCTTC. This gives the protein CASSSIRSSDNEQFF.

As to this clonotype: The junction does not match germline at one end; this may be a read error. This chain uses TRBV7-2 with TRBJ2-7; 11 bases are shared with TRBD2. Germline CDR1 is SGHTA and CDR2 is FQGNSA. The CDR3 is made up of 14 amino acids. The chain's CDR3 is CASSLGPSGGSKPF. CDR3 coding DNA: TGTGCCAGCAGCTTAGGTCCTAGCGGGGGGTCAAAACCGTTC.

This clonotype showed up just a few times. This sequence joins TRBV4-2 and TRBJ2-7, with D maybe TRBD2 (5 bases). The CDR3 covers 16 residues. V gave up 0 bases and J gave up 1 base, with 13 bases separating them. The germline CDR1 and CDR2 sequences are LGHNA and YNFKEQ. Written as DNA, the CDR3 is TGTGCCAGCAGCCAAGAAAGAGAGAGGGCTTCCTACGAGCAGTACTTC. Translated, it gives CASSQERERASYEQYF.

This clonotype was recorded a few times. The CDR3 DNA reads TGTGCCAGCAGGCAAGAAAGGGGTGGTTATGGCTACACCTTC. Translating gives CASRQERGGYGYTF. The chain uses TRBV7-2 and TRBJ1-2; the D gene is possibly TRBD1 (5 bases). Trimming removed 6 bases from V and 5 bases from J, with 16 bases in between. The germline CDR1 and CDR2 sequences are SGHTA and FQGNSA. This CDR3 has 14 residues. The complete variable domain, with remaining parts taken from reference TRBV7-2 and TRBJ1-2, reads GAGVSQSPSNKVTEKGKDVELRCDPISGHTALYWYRQSLGQGLEFLIYFQGNSAPDKSGLPSDRFSAERTGGSVSTLTIQRTQQEDSAVYLCASRQERGGYGYTFGSGTRLTVV.

The chain combines TRBV29-1 with TRBJ2-7; weak D call: TRBD1 (5 bases). There are 13 residues in the CDR3. Germline assignment: CDR1 SQVTM and CDR2 ANQGSEA. V was pared by 5 bases and J by 2 bases, with 13 bases between. The CDR3 DNA is TGCAGCGTTCGGAGCAGGGTCCCCTACGAGCAGTACTTC. Translated, it gives CSVRSRVPYEQYF.

This chain uses TRBV10-3 with TRBJ1-1; D possibly corresponds to TRBD1 (5 bases). Trimming stripped 6 bases from V and 1 base from J, with 12 bases between. CDR3 size: 14 residues. CDR1 and CDR2 from the germline V gene are ENHRY and SYGVKD. The CDR3 nucleotides read TGTGCCATCAGGAACGGCAGGGAGAACACTGAAGCTTTCTTT. Its protein product is CAIRNGRENTEAFF.

This chain connects TRBV4-1 to TRBJ2-7, with D possibly being TRBD1 or TRBD2 (5 bases each). Germline assignment: CDR1 MGHRA and CDR2 YSYEKL. V gave up 3 bases and J gave up 4 bases, with 22 bases separating them. The CDR3 extends over 17 amino acids. DNA for the CDR3: TGCGCCAGCAGCCACCGACTGGGATGGGGGAAGTCTTACGAGCAGTACTTC. This sequence encodes CASSHRLGWGKSYEQYF.